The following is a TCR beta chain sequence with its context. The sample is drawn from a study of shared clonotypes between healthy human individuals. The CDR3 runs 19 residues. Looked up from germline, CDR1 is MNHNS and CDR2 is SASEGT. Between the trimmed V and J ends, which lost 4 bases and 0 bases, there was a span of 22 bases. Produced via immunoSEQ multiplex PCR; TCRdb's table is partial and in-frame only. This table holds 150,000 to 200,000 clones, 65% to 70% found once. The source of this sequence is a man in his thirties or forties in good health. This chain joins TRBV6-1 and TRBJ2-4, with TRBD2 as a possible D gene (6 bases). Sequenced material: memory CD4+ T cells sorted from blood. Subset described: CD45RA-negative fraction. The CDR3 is CASSVRGMRGEVAKNIQYF. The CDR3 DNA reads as TGTGCCAGCAGTGTGCGCGGGATGAGGGGTGAGGTAGCCAAAAACATTCAGTACTTC.